This T cell receptor (beta chain) is from a study of vaccination and CD4 T cells after COVID-19. About the study: Participants were administered two doses of either the BNT162b2 or the mRNA-1273 vaccine.

Germline V gene sequence: CDR1 LNHDA, CDR2 SQIVND (reference sequence). The CDR3 spans 13 residues. Details on this clonotype: Its target is unknown. Germline and junction disagree at one end, which may indicate a read error.

CD4+ T cells that had been cultured provided DNA sequenced with the Oncomine TCR Beta short-read assay. TCRdb called the PCR reads again in MiXCR, with one record for every CDR3 protein. The data contain about 20,000 distinct CDR3 sequences, under 80% of them seen just once; the ten biggest clones take up 7.5% to 9.5%. Treatment specified: roughly 10-day PBMC culture with coronavirus spike peptide pools or control peptides (ViraFEST assay). The specimen sequenced was CD4+ T cells from blood, cultured in vitro. This clonotype was sampled from a human donor who had recovered from COVID-19. The chain employs TRBV19 and TRBJ1-2, with TRBD1 matching 7 bases. CDR3 loop: CASSTTGFYGCTF. As DNA, the CDR3 is TGTGCCAGTAGTACGACAGGGTTTTATGGCTGCACCTTC. The whole variable domain, filled in from reference TRBV19 and TRBJ1-2, reads DGGITQSPKYLFRKEGQNVTLSCEQNLNHDAMYWYRQDPGQGLRLIYYSQIVNDFQKGDIAEGYSVSREKKESFPLTVTSAQKNPTAFYLCASSTTGFYGCTFGSGTRLTVV.